The source of this T cell receptor (beta chain) is a study of blood T cell repertoires in COVID-19 (dated by TCRdb to between 2020 and 2021). Describing the broader study: Samples covering the acute and convalescent phases of COVID-19 were provided by collaborators in the United States, Italy and Spain. The prospective study material was composed of cDNA or gDNA derived from T cells, B-cell-depleted T cells, or PBMCs. Deeply sampled blood TCRbeta repertoires from subjects exposed to, actively infected with, or recovered from COVID-19 were included in the dataset. The repertoires were released in a freely available public database intended as a resource for research on the immune response to SARS-CoV-2. The samples were drawn from the first 160 participants of the ongoing ImmuneRACE study and from roughly 1,300 subjects provided by 6 global collaborators. Sample metadata almost always included a de-identified subject ID, COVID-19 status, age in years and sex. Where HLA class I and class II types were available, the types were taken from metadata supplied by the sample provider, not from assay-based typing.

Collaborating institutions collected whole blood in K2EDTA tubes following their own protocols. Collaborator samples were shipped for TCRbeta analysis as frozen whole blood, isolated PBMCs, or DNA extracted from either sample type. What the research found in general, with its limitations: The amount of clinical and demographic metadata varied by source and participant and was provided uncurated.

The immunoSEQ Assay, a bias-controlled multiplex PCR, was used to amplify TCRbeta CDR3 regions from genomic DNA. As for how the authors treated the data: The number of nucleated cells in each sample was estimated from the amplification of reference gene primers within the assay. To quantify the absolute abundance of each unique TCRbeta CDR3 rearrangement, sequence reads were collapsed and filtered. For each sample, productive Simpson clonality was calculated as the square root of Simpson's diversity index over productive rearrangements. The table was pulled from immuneACCESS by TCRdb, which kept in-frame rearrangements only. Such tables lose some clones; where checked, under half of the loss comes from unresolved V genes, and the rest has no known cause. The D gene and trimming were derived from the DNA, and the V and J assignments and clone size from that table. The sample profile shows 200,000 to 300,000 clones; approximately 80% of them were found once. The ten top clones hold approximately 4.5% of the sample.

This clone has more than one count but fewer than ten. Its cognate antigen has yet to be identified. Per-nucleotide qualities are absent, and no much larger clonotype sits a single base away. Its CDR3 holds 16 amino acids, cysteine through phenylalanine. Only the CDR3 DNA is retained, 48 bases long and in frame from the first base. Based on the germline V gene, the CDR1 and CDR2 sequences are KGHSH and LQKENI. V is shortened by 0 bases, J by 9 bases, and the region joining them spans 18 bases. Sequenced sample: peripheral blood. The sequence links TRBV18 to TRBJ2-4; a tentative D call is TRBD1 (6 bases match). This receptor was taken from a woman in her 70s with acute or convalescent COVID-19. The DNA sequence is TGTGCCAGCTCACCACCCAGCTCCGGGCCCAGGGGCATTCAGTACTTC. This codes for CASSPPSSGPRGIQYF.